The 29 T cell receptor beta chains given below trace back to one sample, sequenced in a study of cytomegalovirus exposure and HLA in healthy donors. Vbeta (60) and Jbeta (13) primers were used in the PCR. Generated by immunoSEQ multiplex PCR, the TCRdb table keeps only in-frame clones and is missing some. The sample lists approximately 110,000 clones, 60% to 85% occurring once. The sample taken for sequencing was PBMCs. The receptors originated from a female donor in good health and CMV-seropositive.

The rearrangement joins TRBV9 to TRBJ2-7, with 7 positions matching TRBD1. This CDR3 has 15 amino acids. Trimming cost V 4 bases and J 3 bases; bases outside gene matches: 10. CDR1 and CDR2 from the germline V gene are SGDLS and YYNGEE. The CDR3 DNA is TGTGCCAGCAGCCCAAGCCCCGGGACAGACTACGAGCAGTACTTC. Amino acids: CASSPSPGTDYEQYF.

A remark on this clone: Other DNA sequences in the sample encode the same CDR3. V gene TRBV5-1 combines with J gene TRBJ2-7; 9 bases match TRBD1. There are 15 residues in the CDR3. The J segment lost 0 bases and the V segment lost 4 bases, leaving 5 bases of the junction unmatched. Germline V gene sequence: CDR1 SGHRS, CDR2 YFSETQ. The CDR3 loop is CASSLGTGSSYEQYF. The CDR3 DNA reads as TGCGCCAGCAGCCTTGGGACAGGGAGCTCCTACGAGCAGTACTTC.

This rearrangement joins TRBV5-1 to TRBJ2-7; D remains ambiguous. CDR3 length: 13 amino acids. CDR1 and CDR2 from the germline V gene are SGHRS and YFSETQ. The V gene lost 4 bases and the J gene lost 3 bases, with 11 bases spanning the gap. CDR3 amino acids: CASSRDTYYEQYF. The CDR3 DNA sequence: TGCGCCAGCAGCCGAGACACCTACTACGAGCAGTACTTC.

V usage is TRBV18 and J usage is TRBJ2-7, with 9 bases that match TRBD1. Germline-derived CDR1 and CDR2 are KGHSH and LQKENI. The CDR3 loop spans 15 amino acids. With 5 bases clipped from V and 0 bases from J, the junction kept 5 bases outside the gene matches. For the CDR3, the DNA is TGTGCCAGCTCAAGCGAGGACAGGGGCTCCTACGAGCAGTACTTC. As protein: CASSSEDRGSYEQYF.

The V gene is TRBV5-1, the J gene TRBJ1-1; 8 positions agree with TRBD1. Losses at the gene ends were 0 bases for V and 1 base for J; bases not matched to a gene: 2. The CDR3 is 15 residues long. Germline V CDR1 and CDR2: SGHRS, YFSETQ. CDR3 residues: CASSLGTGRNTEAFF. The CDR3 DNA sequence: TGCGCCAGCAGCTTGGGGACAGGGAGGAACACTGAAGCTTTCTTT. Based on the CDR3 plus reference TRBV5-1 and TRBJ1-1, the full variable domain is KAGVTQTPRYLIKTRGQQVTLSCSPISGHRSVSWYQQTPGQGLQFLFEYFSETQRNKGNFPGRFSGRQFSNSRSEMNVSTLELGDSALYLCASSLGTGRNTEAFFGQGTRLTVV.

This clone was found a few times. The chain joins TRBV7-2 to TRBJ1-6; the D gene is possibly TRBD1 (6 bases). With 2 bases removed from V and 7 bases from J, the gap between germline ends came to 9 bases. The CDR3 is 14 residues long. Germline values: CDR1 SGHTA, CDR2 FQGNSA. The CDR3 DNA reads TGTGCCAGCAGCTTATACAGGGACAATTCACCCCTCCACTTT. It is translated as CASSLYRDNSPLHF.

The DNA of the CDR3 is TGTGCCAGCAGTTTTGGAGGGGCGGTAAATGGCTACACCTTC. This codes for CASSFGGAVNGYTF. V and J are TRBV27 and TRBJ1-2, with a weak D call TRBD1 (5 bases). With 3 bases removed from V and 6 bases from J, the gap between germline ends came to 14 bases. The germline V gene encodes CDR1 MNHEY and CDR2 SMNVEV (reference sequence). This CDR3 comprises 14 residues.

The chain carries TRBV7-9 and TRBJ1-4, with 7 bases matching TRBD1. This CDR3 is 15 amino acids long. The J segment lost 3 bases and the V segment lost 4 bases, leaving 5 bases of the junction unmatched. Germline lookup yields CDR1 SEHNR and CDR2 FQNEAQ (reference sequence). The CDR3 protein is CASSYPGTANEKLFF. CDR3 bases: TGTGCCAGCAGCTATCCCGGGACAGCTAATGAAAAACTGTTTTTT.

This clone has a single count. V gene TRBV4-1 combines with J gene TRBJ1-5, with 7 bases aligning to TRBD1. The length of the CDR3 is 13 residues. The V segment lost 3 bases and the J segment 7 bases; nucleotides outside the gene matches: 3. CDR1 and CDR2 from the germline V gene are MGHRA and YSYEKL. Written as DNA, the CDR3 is TGCGCCAGCAGCCAGAACAGGGGACAGCCCCAGCATTTT. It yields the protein CASSQNRGQPQHF.

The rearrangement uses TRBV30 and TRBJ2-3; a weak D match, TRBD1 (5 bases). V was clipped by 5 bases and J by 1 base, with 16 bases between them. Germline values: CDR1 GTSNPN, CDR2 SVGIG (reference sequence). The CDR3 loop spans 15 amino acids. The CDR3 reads CAWGYTGQRTDTQYF. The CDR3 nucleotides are TGTGCCTGGGGTTACACAGGCCAACGCACAGATACGCAGTATTTT.

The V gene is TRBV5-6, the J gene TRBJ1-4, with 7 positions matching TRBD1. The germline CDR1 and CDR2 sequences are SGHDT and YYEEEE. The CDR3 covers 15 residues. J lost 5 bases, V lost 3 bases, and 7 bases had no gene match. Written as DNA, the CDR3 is TGTGCCAGCAGCTCTGCAGGGGGTTTGAATGAAAAACTGTTTTTT. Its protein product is CASSSAGGLNEKLFF.

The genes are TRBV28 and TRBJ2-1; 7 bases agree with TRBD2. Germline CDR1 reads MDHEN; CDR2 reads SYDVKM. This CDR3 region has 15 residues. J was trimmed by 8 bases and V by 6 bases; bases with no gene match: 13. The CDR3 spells CASRYLTSVRHEQFF. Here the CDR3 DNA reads TGTGCCAGCAGATACCTCACTAGCGTCAGACATGAGCAGTTCTTC.

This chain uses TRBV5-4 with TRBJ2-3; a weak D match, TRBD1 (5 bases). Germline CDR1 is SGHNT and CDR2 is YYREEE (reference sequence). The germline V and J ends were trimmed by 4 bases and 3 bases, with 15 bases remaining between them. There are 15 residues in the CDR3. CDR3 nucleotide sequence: TGTGCCAGCAGCCTTCAGGGAATTTGGACAGATACGCAGTATTTT. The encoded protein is CASSLQGIWTDTQYF.

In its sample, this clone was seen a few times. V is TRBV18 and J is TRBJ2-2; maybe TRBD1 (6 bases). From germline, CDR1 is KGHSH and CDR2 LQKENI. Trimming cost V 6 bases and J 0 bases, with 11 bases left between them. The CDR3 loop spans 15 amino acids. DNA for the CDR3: TGTGCCAGCTCCCTGGGACAACCGAACACCGGGGAGCTGTTTTTT. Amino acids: CASSLGQPNTGELFF.

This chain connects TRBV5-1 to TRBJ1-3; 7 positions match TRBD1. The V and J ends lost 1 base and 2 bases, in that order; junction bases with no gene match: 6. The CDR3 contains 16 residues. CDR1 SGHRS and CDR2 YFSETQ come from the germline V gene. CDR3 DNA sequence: TGCGCCAGCAGCTTGTCGACAGGGTCGGCTGGAAACACCATATATTTT. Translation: CASSLSTGSAGNTIYF.

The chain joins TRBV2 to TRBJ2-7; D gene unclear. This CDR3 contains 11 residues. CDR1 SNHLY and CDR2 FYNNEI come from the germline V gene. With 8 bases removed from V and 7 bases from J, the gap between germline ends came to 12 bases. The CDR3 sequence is CASASSREQYF. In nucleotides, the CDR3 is TGTGCCAGCGCTTCGAGTCGGGAGCAGTACTTC.

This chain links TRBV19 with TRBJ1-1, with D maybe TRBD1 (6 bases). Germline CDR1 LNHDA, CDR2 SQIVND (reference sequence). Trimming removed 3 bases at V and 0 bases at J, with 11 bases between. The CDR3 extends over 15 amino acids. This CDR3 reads CASSISGHLNTEAFF. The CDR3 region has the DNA TGTGCCAGTAGTATTTCGGGACATTTGAACACTGAAGCTTTCTTT.

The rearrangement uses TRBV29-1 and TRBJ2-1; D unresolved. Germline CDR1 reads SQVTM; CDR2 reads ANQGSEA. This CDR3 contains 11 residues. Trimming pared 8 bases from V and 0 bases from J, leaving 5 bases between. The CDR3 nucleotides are TGCAGCTCCAGCTCCTACAATGAGCAGTTCTTC. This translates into CSSSSYNEQFF.

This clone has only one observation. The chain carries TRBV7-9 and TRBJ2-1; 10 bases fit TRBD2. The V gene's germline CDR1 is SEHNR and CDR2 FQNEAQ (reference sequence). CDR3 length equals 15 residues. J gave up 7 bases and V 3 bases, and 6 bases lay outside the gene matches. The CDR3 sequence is CASSLSGREKNEQFF. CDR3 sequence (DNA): TGTGCCAGCAGCTTGAGCGGGAGGGAAAAAAATGAGCAGTTCTTC.

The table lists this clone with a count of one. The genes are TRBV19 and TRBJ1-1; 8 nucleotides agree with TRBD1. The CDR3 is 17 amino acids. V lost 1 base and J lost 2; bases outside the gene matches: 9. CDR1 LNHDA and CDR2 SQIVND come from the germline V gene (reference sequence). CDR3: CASSIGQGARVNTEAFF. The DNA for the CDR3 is TGTGCCAGTAGTATAGGGCAGGGGGCGCGAGTTAACACTGAAGCTTTCTTT. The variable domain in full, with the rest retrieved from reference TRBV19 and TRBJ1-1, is DGGITQSPKYLFRKEGQNVTLSCEQNLNHDAMYWYRQDPGQGLRLIYYSQIVNDFQKGDIAEGYSVSREKKESFPLTVTSAQKNPTAFYLCASSIGQGARVNTEAFFGQGTRLTVV.

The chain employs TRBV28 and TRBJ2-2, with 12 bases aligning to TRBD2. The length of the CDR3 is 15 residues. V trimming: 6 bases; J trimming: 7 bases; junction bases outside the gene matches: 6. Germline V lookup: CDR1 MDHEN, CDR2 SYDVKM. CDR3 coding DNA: TGTGCCAGCAGAGCGACTAGCGGGAGTCTCGGGGAGCTGTTTTTT. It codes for CASRATSGSLGELFF.

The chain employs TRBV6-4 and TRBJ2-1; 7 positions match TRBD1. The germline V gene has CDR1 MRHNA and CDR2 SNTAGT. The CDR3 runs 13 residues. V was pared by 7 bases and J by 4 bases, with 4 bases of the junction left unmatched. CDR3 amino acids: CASNLDRYNEQFF. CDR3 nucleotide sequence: TGTGCCAGCAACTTGGACAGGTACAATGAGCAGTTCTTC.

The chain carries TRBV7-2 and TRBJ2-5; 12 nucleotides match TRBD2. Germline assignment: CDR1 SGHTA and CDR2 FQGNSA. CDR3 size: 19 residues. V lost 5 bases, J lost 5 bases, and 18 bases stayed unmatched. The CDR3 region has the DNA TGTGCCAGCAGCAGAACTAGCGGGGGGCCCTCATTGTCCCAGGAGACCCAGTACTTC. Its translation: CASSRTSGGPSLSQETQYF. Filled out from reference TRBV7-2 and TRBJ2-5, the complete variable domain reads GAGVSQSPSNKVTEKGKDVELRCDPISGHTALYWYRQSLGQGLEFLIYFQGNSAPDKSGLPSDRFSAERTGGSVSTLTIQRTQQEDSAVYLCASSRTSGGPSLSQETQYFGPGTRLLVL.

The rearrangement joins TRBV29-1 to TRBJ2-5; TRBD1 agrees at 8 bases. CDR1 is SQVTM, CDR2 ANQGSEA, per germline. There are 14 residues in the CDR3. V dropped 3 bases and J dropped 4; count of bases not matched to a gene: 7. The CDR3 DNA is TGCAGCGTTGACAGGGGGCGCGAGTTAGAGACCCAGTACTTC. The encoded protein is CSVDRGRELETQYF. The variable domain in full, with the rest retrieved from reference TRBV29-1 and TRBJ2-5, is SAVISQKPSRDICQRGTSLTIQCQVDSQVTMMFWYRQQPGQSLTLIATANQGSEATYESGFVIDKFPISRPNLTFSTLTVSNMSPEDSSIYLCSVDRGRELETQYFGPGTRLLVL.

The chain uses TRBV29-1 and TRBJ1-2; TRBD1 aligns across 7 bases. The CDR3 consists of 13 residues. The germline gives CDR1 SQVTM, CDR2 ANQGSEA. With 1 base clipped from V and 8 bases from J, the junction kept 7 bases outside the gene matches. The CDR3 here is CSVEGATGRGYTF. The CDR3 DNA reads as TGCAGCGTTGAAGGAGCGACAGGGAGGGGCTACACCTTC.

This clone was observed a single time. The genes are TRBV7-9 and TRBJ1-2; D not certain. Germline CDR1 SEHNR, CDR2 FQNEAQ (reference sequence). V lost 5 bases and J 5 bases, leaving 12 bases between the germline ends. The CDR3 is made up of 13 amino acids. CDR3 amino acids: CASSHDTSYGYTF. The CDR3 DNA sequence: TGTGCCAGCAGCCATGACACATCGTATGGCTACACCTTC.

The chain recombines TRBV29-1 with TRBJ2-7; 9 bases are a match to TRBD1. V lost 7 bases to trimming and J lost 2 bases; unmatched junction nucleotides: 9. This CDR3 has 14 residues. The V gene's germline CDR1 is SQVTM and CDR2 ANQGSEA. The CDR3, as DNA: TGCAGCGCCCGGTCGGGACAGGGAGCCTACGAGCAGTACTTC. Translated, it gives CSARSGQGAYEQYF.

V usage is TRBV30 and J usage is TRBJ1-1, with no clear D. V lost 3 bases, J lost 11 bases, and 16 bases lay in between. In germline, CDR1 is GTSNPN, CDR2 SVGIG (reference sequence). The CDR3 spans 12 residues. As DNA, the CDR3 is TGTGCCTGGAGGAGGGTAGGGCGGCGGGCTTTCTTT. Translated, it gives CAWRRVGRRAFF. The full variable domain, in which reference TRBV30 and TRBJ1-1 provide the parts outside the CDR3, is SQTIHQWPATLVQPVGSPLSLECTVEGTSNPNLYWYRQAAGRGLQLLFYSVGIGQISSEVPQNLSASRPQDRQFILSSKKLLLSDSGFYLCAWRRVGRRAFFGQGTRLTVV.

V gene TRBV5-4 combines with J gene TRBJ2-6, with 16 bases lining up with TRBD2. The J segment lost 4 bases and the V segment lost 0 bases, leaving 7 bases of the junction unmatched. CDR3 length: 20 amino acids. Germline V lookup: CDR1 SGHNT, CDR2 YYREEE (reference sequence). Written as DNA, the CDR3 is TGTGCCAGCAGCTTGGCCGGGGGACTAGCGGGGGGGCAGGGGGCCAACGTCCTGACTTTC. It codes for CASSLAGGLAGGQGANVLTF.